This entry describes one T cell receptor (beta chain). The antigen is undetermined. In germline, CDR1 is SGHNT, CDR2 YYREEE (reference sequence). The CDR3 length is 18 residues. V lost 1 base and J lost 5; bases outside the gene matches: 18. This sample is drawn from a study of T cell responses to AZD1222 COVID-19 vaccine. Findings and caveats of the study: Donor demographics were predominantly white British with a female majority; clonal diversity may be underestimated. Unmutated variant regions are reportedly targeted by nearly half of spike-specific TCRs. Spike-wide vaccine-associated CD4 TCRs dominated at 160-218 and 743-854. At baseline, seropositivity was found in only 6 or 7 AZD1222 recipients.

Measured with immunoSEQ multiplex PCR; TCRdb has only the in-frame clones, and not every one. The profile covers 93,000 or so clones, with around 92% appearing a single time and roughly 44% taken by the ten largest. This sequence originates from an adult in good health. Sequences were derived from peripheral blood, sampled on day 0 of AZD1222 vaccination. The gene calls are TRBV5-4 and TRBJ2-7; TRBD2 agrees at 7 bases. The DNA of the CDR3 is TGTGCCAGCAGCTTGTCCCATACACGGGGCGGGAGTCAGGACGAGCAGTACTTC. It codes for CASSLSHTRGGSQDEQYF.